This TCR beta chain was documented in a study of T cells in Graves' hyperthyroidism and ophthalmopathy. Study background: Peripheral blood collection took place at initial diagnosis, before any treatment.

The CDR3 loop spans 14 amino acids. J lost 4 bases, V lost 7 bases, and 8 bases had no gene match. RNA transcripts were the template for amplifying TCR beta CDR3 regions. HTBI primers drove first-round RT-PCR of the TCR CDR3. One entry per CDR3 protein, called by TCRdb with MiXCR from the multiplex PCR reads. This sample has about 590,000 distinct CDR3 sequences, with 15% to 19% found just once. The diagnoses drew upon clinical symptoms, serum thyroxine and TRAb, thyroid ultrasound and orbital computed tomography. This clonotype has at least ten counts. The antigen remains undetermined. Overall study results and limits: A model built on 13 V-J features separated ophthalmopathy from stable hyperthyroidism. Most expanded thyroid clonotypes above 0.001 also appeared in blood.

The J gene is TRBJ2-5, the V gene TRBV12-3 or TRBV12-4; 8 bases align to TRBD2. The clonotype originates from a woman aged 25 to 39 with Graves' hyperthyroidism. The sequencing input was blood. The CDR3 DNA follows: TGTGCCAGCACCCCGCGCGGGGGGCGAGAGACCCAGTACTTC. Translating gives CASTPRGGRETQYF.